This entry lists 12 T cell receptor beta chains sequenced from one sample in a study of long-term antiretroviral therapy in people with HIV. Survey level was the resolution at which the v3.0 immunoSEQ assay ran. Assay: immunoSEQ multiplex PCR; the TCRdb copy retains only in-frame clones and omits some. The sample holds tens of thousands of clones, 84% seen once. The sequencing here drew on unsorted PBMCs, taken 3 years after starting antiretroviral therapy. These receptors all come from a man in his forties or fifties with HIV.

The chain joins TRBV27 to TRBJ2-7; unclear D gene. Germline lookup yields CDR1 MNHEY and CDR2 SMNVEV (reference sequence). Trimming took off 8 bases at V and 4 bases at J, with 18 bases between the two ends. The CDR3 consists of 14 residues. CDR3 DNA sequence: TGTGCCAGCTCCAGGAGCTACTCCGCGTACGAGCAGTACTTC. This gives the protein CASSRSYSAYEQYF.

V usage is TRBV4-3 and J usage is TRBJ2-7, with no clear D. This CDR3 is built from 16 residues. The germline V and J ends were trimmed by 1 base and 0 bases, with 13 bases remaining between them. The germline gives CDR1 LGHNA, CDR2 YSLEER. CDR3 sequence (DNA): TGCGCCAGCAGCCAAGTAGCAGCCTCAAGCTCCTACGAGCAGTACTTC. Protein sequence: CASSQVAASSSYEQYF.

This chain links TRBV5-1 with TRBJ2-5; either TRBD1 or TRBD2 may fit D (6 bases each). Germline CDR1 and CDR2: SGHRS and YFSETQ. V lost 4 bases and J 5 bases, leaving 9 bases between the germline ends. The CDR3 is 12 amino acids. In DNA form, the CDR3 reads TGCGCCAGCAGCAGGGGGAGGGAGACCCAGTACTTC. This gives the protein CASSRGRETQYF. The full variable domain, with the rest looked up from reference TRBV5-1 and TRBJ2-5, is KAGVTQTPRYLIKTRGQQVTLSCSPISGHRSVSWYQQTPGQGLQFLFEYFSETQRNKGNFPGRFSGRQFSNSRSEMNVSTLELGDSALYLCASSRGRETQYFGPGTRLLVL.

There are a few counts of this clone. The V call is TRBV19, the J call TRBJ2-2; D possibly matches TRBD1 or TRBD2 (6 bases each). The CDR3 is made up of 17 amino acids. The germline V gene encodes CDR1 LNHDA and CDR2 SQIVND (reference sequence). V lost 4 bases, J lost 6 bases, and 21 bases lay in between. CDR3 loop: CASSRRDYRVVAGELFF. CDR3 sequence (DNA): TGTGCCAGTAGTAGGAGGGATTACAGGGTTGTGGCCGGGGAGCTGTTTTTT.

This clone came up a few times. This chain joins TRBV20-1 and TRBJ1-1; D may be TRBD1 (5 bases). CDR1 is DFQATT, CDR2 SNEGSKA, per germline (reference sequence). This CDR3 is 11 amino acids long. Trimming took off 6 bases at V and 11 bases at J, with 16 bases between the two ends. The CDR3 nucleotides read TGCAGTGCCCTGGACGGGGGAAAGGCTTTCTTT. This gives the protein CSALDGGKAFF.

V usage is TRBV28 and J usage is TRBJ2-7; perhaps TRBD1 as D (6 bases). Germline V gene data show CDR1 as MDHEN and CDR2 as SYDVKM. Between the trimmed V and J ends, which lost 4 bases and 0 bases, there was a span of 22 bases. The CDR3 extends over 18 amino acids. The CDR3 reads CASSWWGRGLPSSYEQYF. CDR3 in DNA: TGTGCCAGCAGTTGGTGGGGCAGGGGCCTACCTTCCTCCTACGAGCAGTACTTC. Full variable domain (outside the CDR3, taken from reference TRBV28 and TRBJ2-7): DVKVTQSSRYLVKRTGEKVFLECVQDMDHENMFWYRQDPGLGLRLIYFSYDVKMKEKGDIPEGYSVSREKKERFSLILESASTNQTSMYLCASSWWGRGLPSSYEQYFGPGTRLTVT.

The CDR3 sequence: CSAGGQETQYF. The CDR3 nucleotides are TGCAGTGCGGGGGGACAAGAGACCCAGTACTTC. V and J are TRBV20-1 and TRBJ2-5, with D tentatively TRBD2 (6 bases). V was trimmed by 6 bases and J by 2 bases, leaving 7 bases between them. The CDR3 consists of 11 residues. The germline V gene encodes CDR1 DFQATT and CDR2 SNEGSKA (reference sequence).

This rearrangement joins TRBV28 to TRBJ1-1; TRBD1 might be the D (5 bases). This CDR3 region has 13 residues. Germline lookup yields CDR1 MDHEN and CDR2 SYDVKM. V lost 2 bases, J lost 2 bases, and 6 bases lay in between. The CDR3 loop is CASSLGDNTEAFF. The CDR3 coding sequence is TGTGCCAGCAGTTTAGGGGACAACACTGAAGCTTTCTTT.

For the CDR3, the DNA is TGTGCCAGCAGTTCGAGAACAGGGGTTCGGGGCTACGAGCAGTACTTC. It codes for CASSSRTGVRGYEQYF. The chain recombines TRBV27 with TRBJ2-7; 7 bases agree with TRBD1. V shed 4 bases and J 3 bases; nucleotides not matched to a gene: 12. Germline V gives CDR1 MNHEY, CDR2 SMNVEV (reference sequence). CDR3 length: 16 residues.

This chain connects TRBV7-8 to TRBJ2-1; D remains unclear. Deletions cut 0 bases from V and 5 bases from J, with 2 bases between. Germline CDR1 is SGHVS and CDR2 is FQNEAQ. The CDR3 sequence is 12 residues long. The CDR3 DNA reads as TGTGCCAGCAGCTTAGCGAACAATGAGCAGTTCTTC. Its protein product is CASSLANNEQFF. The whole variable domain, remainder taken from reference TRBV7-8 and TRBJ2-1, is GAGVSQSPRYKVAKRGQDVALRCDPISGHVSLFWYQQALGQGPEFLTYFQNEAQLDKSGLPSDRFFAERPEGSVSTLKIQRTQQEDSAVYLCASSLANNEQFFGPGTRLTVL.

The V call is TRBV11-2, the J call TRBJ2-1; TRBD2 is a possible D gene (5 bases). Between the trimmed V and J ends, which lost 5 bases and 10 bases, there was a span of 12 bases. The CDR3 consists of 12 residues. Germline V gene sequence: CDR1 SGHAT, CDR2 FQNNGV. The CDR3 coding sequence is TGTGCCAGCAGCACAACAAGAGGGGAGCAGTTCTTC. Its protein is CASSTTRGEQFF.

V usage is TRBV7-9 and J usage is TRBJ2-1, with a weak D call TRBD2 (5 bases). The CDR3 is made up of 17 amino acids. Per the germline V gene, CDR1 is SEHNR and CDR2 is FQNEAQ (reference sequence). Trimming cost V 5 bases and J 15 bases, with 32 bases left between them. This chain's CDR3 is CASSSLDEGRGAGKGFF. CDR3 DNA sequence: TGTGCCAGCAGCAGCTTAGACGAGGGTCGCGGCGCCGGGAAGGGGTTCTTC.